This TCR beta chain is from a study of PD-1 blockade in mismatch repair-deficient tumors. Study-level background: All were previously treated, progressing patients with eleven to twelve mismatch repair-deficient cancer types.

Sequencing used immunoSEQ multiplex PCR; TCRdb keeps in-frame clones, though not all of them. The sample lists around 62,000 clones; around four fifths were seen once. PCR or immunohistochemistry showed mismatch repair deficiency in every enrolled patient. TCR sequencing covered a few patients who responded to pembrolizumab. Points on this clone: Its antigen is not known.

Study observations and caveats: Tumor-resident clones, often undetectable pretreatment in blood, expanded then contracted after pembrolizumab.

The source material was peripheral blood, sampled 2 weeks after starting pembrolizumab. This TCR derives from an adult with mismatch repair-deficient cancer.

CDR3 region: CASSPRLSSYNEQFF. The CDR3 region has the DNA TGTGCCAGCAGCCCGCGACTGAGCTCCTACAATGAGCAGTTCTTC. This chain connects TRBV7-3 to TRBJ2-1, with D uncertain. Germline lookup yields CDR1 SGHTA and CDR2 FQGTGA. CDR3 length: 15 residues. The V gene lost 5 bases and the J gene lost 0 bases, with 11 bases spanning the gap.